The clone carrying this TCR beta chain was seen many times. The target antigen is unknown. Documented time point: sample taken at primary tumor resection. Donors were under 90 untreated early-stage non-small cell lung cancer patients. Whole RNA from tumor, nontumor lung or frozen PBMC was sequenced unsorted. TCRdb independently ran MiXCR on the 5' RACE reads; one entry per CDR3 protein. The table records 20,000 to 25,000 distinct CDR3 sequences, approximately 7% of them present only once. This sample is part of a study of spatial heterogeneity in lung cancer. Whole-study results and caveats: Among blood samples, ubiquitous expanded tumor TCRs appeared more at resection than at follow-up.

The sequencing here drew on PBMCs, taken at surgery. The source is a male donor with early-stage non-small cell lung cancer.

The CDR3 here is CASSRGLVAGPNEKLFF. The CDR3 DNA is TGTGCCAGCAGCCGGGGGTTGGTGGCAGGTCCTAATGAAAAACTGTTTTTT. This chain connects TRBV11-2 to TRBJ1-4; perhaps TRBD1 as D (5 bases). Germline V gene sequence: CDR1 SGHAT, CDR2 FQNNGV. The CDR3 length is 17 residues. Trimming cost V 5 bases and J 3 bases, with 19 bases left between them.